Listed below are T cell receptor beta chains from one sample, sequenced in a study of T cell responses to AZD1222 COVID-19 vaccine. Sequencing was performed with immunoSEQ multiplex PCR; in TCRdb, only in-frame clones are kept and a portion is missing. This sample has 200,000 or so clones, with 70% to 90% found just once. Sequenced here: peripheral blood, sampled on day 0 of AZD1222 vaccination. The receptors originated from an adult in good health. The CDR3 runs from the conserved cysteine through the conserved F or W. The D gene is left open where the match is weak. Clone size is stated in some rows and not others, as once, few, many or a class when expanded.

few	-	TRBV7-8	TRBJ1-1	TGTGCCAGCAGCTTGCAACTCGGGCAGGGGACTGAAGCTTTCTTT	CASSLQLGQGTEAFF
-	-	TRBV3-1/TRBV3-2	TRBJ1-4	TGTGCCAGCAGCCGAAAAGCAACTAATGAAAAACTGTTTTTT	CASSRKATNEKLFF
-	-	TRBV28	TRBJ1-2	TGTGCCAGCAGTTTGAACATTGGCTACACCTTC	CASSLNIGYTF
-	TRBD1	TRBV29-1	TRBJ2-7	TGCAGCGGTGGGACAGGGCCTTACGAGCAGTACTTC	CSGGTGPYEQYF
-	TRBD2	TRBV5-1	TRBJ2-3	TGCGCCAGCAGCTTGGGTGCGGGAGCGGGAGATACGCAGTATTTT	CASSLGAGAGDTQYF
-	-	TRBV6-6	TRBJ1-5	TGTGCCAGCAGTTACTCTGGGGCTAGTAGCAATCAGCCCCAGCATTTT	CASSYSGASSNQPQHF
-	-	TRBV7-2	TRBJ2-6	TGTGCCAGCAGCTTAGAAGGGACCGGGGCCAACGTCCTGACTTTC	CASSLEGTGANVLTF
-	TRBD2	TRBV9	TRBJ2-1	TGTGCCAGCAGCGAAGGGACTAGCGGCCACAATGAGCAGTTCTTC	CASSEGTSGHNEQFF
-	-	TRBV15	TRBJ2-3	TGTGCCACCAGCACGACACGGAAATATCTCGGAGATACGCAGTATTTT	CATSTTRKYLGDTQYF
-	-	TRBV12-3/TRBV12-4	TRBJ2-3	TGTGCCAGCATCCCAGAAAGCACAGATACGCAGTATTTT	CASIPESTDTQYF
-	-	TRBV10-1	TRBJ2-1	TGCGCCAGCAGTCGTATAGTCGGGATGGGCTACAATGAGCAGTTCTTC	CASSRIVGMGYNEQFF
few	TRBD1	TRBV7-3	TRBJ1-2	TGTGCCAGCAGCCAACCAAAGGGGGCTGGCTACACCTTC	CASSQPKGAGYTF
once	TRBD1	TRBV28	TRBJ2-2	TGTGCCAGCAGCGAGGACAGGGCGAACACCGGGGAGCTGTTTTTT	CASSEDRANTGELFF
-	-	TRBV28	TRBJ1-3	TGTGCCAGCAGTTTCGGGGCAGCAAGGGGAAACACCATATATTTT	CASSFGAARGNTIYF
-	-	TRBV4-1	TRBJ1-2	TGCGCCAGCAGCCAAGGAACGGGTAACTATGGCTACACCTTC	CASSQGTGNYGYTF
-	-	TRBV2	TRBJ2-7	TGTGCCAGCAGTGGGGGTATGGGCTACGAGCAGTACTTC	CASSGGMGYEQYF